These 23 T cell receptor beta chains originate from one sample sequenced in a study of blood T cell repertoires in COVID-19. Some clones are missing from TCRdb's copy, which holds only in-frame ones; the method was immunoSEQ multiplex PCR. Among about 73,000 clones listed, 80% to 85% were seen once. What was sequenced was peripheral blood. Receptor source: a human donor in a cohort sampled during active COVID-19.

This chain connects TRBV19 to TRBJ1-5; 8 bases are a match to TRBD1. Germline loops: CDR1 LNHDA, CDR2 SQIVND (reference sequence). Germline trimming cut 6 bases from V and 1 base from J; bases unmatched to any gene: 5. The CDR3 is 15 residues long. The CDR3 loop reads CASSLQGDSNQPQHF. The CDR3 region has the DNA TGTGCCAGTAGCCTACAGGGGGACAGCAATCAGCCCCAGCATTTT.

The chain joins TRBV4-3 to TRBJ2-7, with 9 nucleotides matching TRBD1. Trimming cost V 0 bases and J 3 bases; bases outside gene matches: 6. Germline V gene data show CDR1 as LGHNA and CDR2 as YSLEER. CDR3 length equals 16 residues. The CDR3 nucleotides are TGCGCCAGCAGCCAAGAACCGGGACAGGGCGGCTACGAGCAGTACTTC. Translation: CASSQEPGQGGYEQYF.

This clone was seen just once. The CDR3: CASSPGTGASNQPQHF. As DNA, the CDR3 is TGTGCCAGCAGCCCCGGGACAGGGGCCAGCAATCAGCCCCAGCATTTT. V is TRBV3-1 (or the pseudogene TRBV3-2) and J is TRBJ1-5; TRBD1 agrees at 10 bases. The V segment lost 4 bases and the J segment 1 base; nucleotides outside the gene matches: 4. The CDR3 loop spans 16 amino acids. The germline CDR1 and CDR2 sequences are LGHDT and YNNKEL (reference sequence).

The chain employs TRBV18 and TRBJ2-2, with D unresolved. V was clipped by 4 bases and J by 1 base, with 10 bases between them. From germline, CDR1 is KGHSH and CDR2 LQKENI. The CDR3 has 15 amino acids. In DNA, the CDR3 is TGTGCCAGCTCACGGCTCCTCGAGAACACCGGGGAGCTGTTTTTT. It codes for CASSRLLENTGELFF. The variable domain in full, completed from reference TRBV18 and TRBJ2-2, reads NAGVMQNPRHLVRRRGQEARLRCSPMKGHSHVYWYRQLPEEGLKFMVYLQKENIIDESGMPKERFSAEFPKEGPSILRIQQVVRGDSAAYFCASSRLLENTGELFFGEGSRLTVL.

The chain recombines TRBV5-5 with TRBJ2-1; TRBD1 aligns across 10 bases. After removal of 8 bases from V and 5 bases from J, the junction contained 7 bases not matched to a gene. The CDR3 length is 14 residues. Germline values: CDR1 SGHKS, CDR2 YYEKEE (reference sequence). CDR3 DNA: TGTGCCAGTAACCGGGACAGGGGTAACAATGAGCAGTTCTTC. It is translated as CASNRDRGNNEQFF. Full variable domain (missing parts from reference TRBV5-5 and TRBJ2-1): DAGVTQSPTHLIKTRGQQVTLRCSPISGHKSVSWYQQVLGQGPQFIFQYYEKEERGRGNFPDRFSARQFPNYSSELNVNALLLGDSALYLCASNRDRGNNEQFFGPGTRLTVL.

The rearrangement links TRBV5-4 to TRBJ2-5, with a possible D match to TRBD2 (5 bases). V was cut by 1 base and J by 7 bases, with 11 bases left in between. The CDR3 has 13 residues. The germline CDR1 and CDR2 sequences are SGHNT and YYREEE (reference sequence). CDR3 protein: CASSLHSEVTQYF. The CDR3 nucleotides read TGTGCCAGCAGCTTGCATAGCGAAGTGACCCAGTACTTC.

This chain uses TRBV2 with TRBJ1-2; D might be TRBD1 (5 bases). There are 11 residues in the CDR3. The germline CDR1 and CDR2 sequences are SNHLY and FYNNEI. With 11 bases removed from V and 8 bases from J, the gap between germline ends came to 15 bases. The chain's CDR3 is CAGRRDLGYTF. The CDR3 region has the DNA TGTGCCGGACGCAGGGATCTGGGCTACACCTTC.

This clone was seen a handful of times. The CDR3 DNA reads TGTGCCAGCAGCTTGGAACAGACGTCCCCGGGAGGCTACACCTTC. This codes for CASSLEQTSPGGYTF. The V call is TRBV5-4, the J call TRBJ1-2; D gene unclear. V lost 0 bases to trimming and J lost 8 bases, with 17 bases between them. The CDR3 consists of 15 residues. Germline V CDR1 and CDR2: SGHNT, YYREEE (reference sequence).

V and J are TRBV5-8 and TRBJ2-7; D not certain. V lost 4 bases and J 2 bases, leaving 16 bases between the germline ends. This CDR3 has 15 residues. Germline assignment: CDR1 SGHTS and CDR2 YDEGEE. CDR3 sequence reads: CASSPSIWSPYEQYF. CDR3 in DNA: TGTGCCAGCAGCCCCTCGATCTGGAGTCCCTACGAGCAGTACTTC.

The chain links TRBV27 to TRBJ2-5; 13 bases align to TRBD2. CDR1 is MNHEY and CDR2 is SMNVEV in the germline V gene (reference sequence). The CDR3 is 15 residues long. V trimming: 2 bases; J trimming: 6 bases; junction bases outside the gene matches: 3. In DNA form, the CDR3 reads TGTGCCAGCAGTTTAGGGACTAGCGGGGCACAGACCCAGTACTTC. The encoded protein is CASSLGTSGAQTQYF.

The chain has TRBV4-3 and TRBJ1-6, with a tentative D call TRBD1 (6 bases). Per the germline V gene, CDR1 is LGHNA and CDR2 is YSLEER. The CDR3 is made up of 15 amino acids. Trimming shortened V by 1 base and J by 6 bases, and 10 bases separated the two germline ends. Here the CDR3 DNA reads TGCGCCAGCAGCCAAGCTGTCAGGGGTAATTCACCCCTCCACTTT. It encodes CASSQAVRGNSPLHF.

This chain uses TRBV28 with TRBJ2-7; a possible D gene is TRBD1 (6 bases). This CDR3 has 12 residues. V was clipped by 5 bases and J by 6 bases, with 11 bases between them. CDR1 is MDHEN and CDR2 is SYDVKM in the germline V gene. CDR3 region: CASSVQGFEQYF. CDR3 DNA: TGTGCCAGCAGTGTACAGGGTTTCGAGCAGTACTTC.

The J gene is TRBJ2-1, the V gene TRBV7-9; the D gene is possibly TRBD2 (5 bases). This CDR3 spans 12 amino acids. In germline, CDR1 is SEHNR, CDR2 FQNEAQ (reference sequence). Trimming shortened V by 1 base and J by 14 bases, and 12 bases separated the two germline ends. CDR3 sequence: CASSLGVRGKFF. As DNA, the CDR3 is TGTGCCAGCAGCTTAGGGGTCAGAGGGAAGTTCTTC. Together with reference TRBV7-9 and TRBJ2-1, the CDR3 gives the full variable domain: DTGVSQNPRHKITKRGQNVTFRCDPISEHNRLYWYRQTLGQGPEFLTYFQNEAQLEKSRLLSDRFSAERPKGSFSTLEIQRTEQGDSAMYLCASSLGVRGKFFGPGTRLTVL.

This clone was seen just once. The V and J genes are TRBV10-1 and TRBJ2-3; a possible D gene is TRBD1 (6 bases). Between the trimmed V and J ends, which lost 3 bases and 2 bases, there was a span of 12 bases. CDR3 length: 15 residues. Germline assignment: CDR1 WNHNN and CDR2 SYGVQD (reference sequence). Here the CDR3 DNA reads TGCGCCAGCAGTGATAGACAGGATATCACAGATACGCAGTATTTT. This encodes CASSDRQDITDTQYF.

This rearrangement joins TRBV7-9 to TRBJ2-7; 7 positions agree with TRBD1. The germline V gene has CDR1 SEHNR and CDR2 FQNEAQ (reference sequence). CDR3 length equals 17 residues. V trimming: 2 bases; J trimming: 3 bases; junction bases outside the gene matches: 13. The CDR3 region has the DNA TGTGCCAGCAGCTTAAGGGACAGCACGAAAGCCGTCTACGAGCAGTACTTC. It is translated as CASSLRDSTKAVYEQYF. The full variable domain, completed using reference TRBV7-9 and TRBJ2-7, is DTGVSQNPRHKITKRGQNVTFRCDPISEHNRLYWYRQTLGQGPEFLTYFQNEAQLEKSRLLSDRFSAERPKGSFSTLEIQRTEQGDSAMYLCASSLRDSTKAVYEQYFGPGTRLTVT.

The chain joins TRBV5-1 to TRBJ2-3, with D possibly TRBD1 on 7 matching bases. V was clipped by 2 bases and J by 3 bases, with 16 bases between them. The CDR3 runs 16 residues. In germline, CDR1 is SGHRS, CDR2 YFSETQ. CDR3 bases: TGCGCCAGCAGCTTAGGAGGGGGCGCCGGGACAGATACGCAGTATTTT. Translation: CASSLGGGAGTDTQYF. The full variable domain, in which reference TRBV5-1 and TRBJ2-3 provide the parts outside the CDR3, is KAGVTQTPRYLIKTRGQQVTLSCSPISGHRSVSWYQQTPGQGLQFLFEYFSETQRNKGNFPGRFSGRQFSNSRSEMNVSTLELGDSALYLCASSLGGGAGTDTQYFGPGTRLTVL.

The rearrangement uses TRBV7-9 and TRBJ2-5; D is possibly TRBD1 (6 bases). The germline V gene has CDR1 SEHNR and CDR2 FQNEAQ (reference sequence). CDR3 length equals 16 residues. Trimming took 1 base from V and 3 from J, leaving 15 bases between them. CDR3 DNA: TGTGCCAGCAGCTTAGTTGTGGGACAACCCAAAGAGACCCAGTACTTC. Translating gives CASSLVVGQPKETQYF.

The genes are TRBV5-1 and TRBJ2-1; possible D gene TRBD1, 5 bases. CDR1 SGHRS and CDR2 YFSETQ come from the germline V gene. The CDR3 loop spans 14 amino acids. V lost 1 base and J lost 4, with 9 bases in between. For the CDR3, the DNA is TGCGCCAGCAGCTTGCAGGGAAGGTACAATGAGCAGTTCTTC. This gives the protein CASSLQGRYNEQFF.

This clone was observed a single time. This chain connects TRBV5-4 to TRBJ2-2; a weak D match, TRBD1 (7 bases). The germline gives CDR1 SGHNT, CDR2 YYREEE (reference sequence). V was pared by 4 bases and J by 4 bases, with 17 bases between. This CDR3 spans 16 amino acids. The CDR3 sequence is CASSIDRVRGTGELFF. DNA for the CDR3: TGTGCCAGCAGCATAGACAGGGTGCGGGGCACCGGGGAGCTGTTTTTT. The variable domain in full, completed from reference TRBV5-4 and TRBJ2-2, reads ETGVTQSPTHLIKTRGQQVTLRCSSQSGHNTVSWYQQALGQGPQFIFQYYREEENGRGNFPPRFSGLQFPNYSSELNVNALELDDSALYLCASSIDRVRGTGELFFGEGSRLTVL.

This clone showed up just once. The genes are TRBV15 and TRBJ2-7; TRBD2 agrees at 10 bases. Germline loops: CDR1 LNHNV, CDR2 YYDKDF (reference sequence). CDR3 length: 15 amino acids. V gave up 3 bases and J gave up 2 bases; unmatched junction bases: 4. CDR3 loop: CATSRESGGAYEQYF. The CDR3, as DNA: TGTGCCACCAGCAGGGAAAGCGGGGGGGCCTACGAGCAGTACTTC.

The V call is TRBV29-1, the J call TRBJ2-7; TRBD1 agrees at 8 bases. CDR3 length: 12 residues. Germline loops: CDR1 SQVTM, CDR2 ANQGSEA. The J segment lost 3 bases and the V segment lost 4 bases, leaving 2 bases of the junction unmatched. The CDR3 is CSVGDRRYEQYF. The CDR3 nucleotides are TGCAGCGTTGGGGACAGGCGCTACGAGCAGTACTTC.

This chain uses TRBV5-1 with TRBJ1-4; 9 nucleotides agree with TRBD1. V shed 4 bases, J shed 8 bases, and the junction held 9 bases outside the gene matches. The V gene's germline CDR1 is SGHRS and CDR2 YFSETQ. The CDR3 consists of 15 residues. The CDR3 bases are TGCGCCAGCAGCCCGACGGACAGGGGACGCGAAAAACTGTTTTTT. This gives the protein CASSPTDRGREKLFF.

The genes are TRBV7-2 and TRBJ1-2, with a weak D call TRBD1 (6 bases). V was pared by 3 bases and J by 0 bases, with 20 bases between. Germline V CDR1 and CDR2: SGHTA, FQGNSA. The CDR3 runs to 18 residues. CDR3 amino acids: CASSFSPLQGRANYGYTF. For the CDR3, the DNA is TGTGCCAGCAGCTTTTCCCCCTTACAGGGAAGAGCTAACTATGGCTACACCTTC.